Following are 20 T cell receptor beta chains from one sample sequenced in a study of T cells and Merkel cell carcinoma outcomes. Produced via immunoSEQ multiplex PCR; TCRdb's table is partial and in-frame only. There are roughly 15,000 clones in the sample; 92% occur only once, and roughly 2% lies in the top ten. The specimen sequenced was tumor tissue from Merkel cell carcinoma. The receptors originated from a human donor with Merkel cell carcinoma.

The J gene is TRBJ1-1, the V gene TRBV7-2, with D tentatively TRBD1 (5 bases). V gave up 5 bases and J gave up 4 bases, with 14 bases separating them. The CDR3 length is 14 residues. Germline V gives CDR1 SGHTA, CDR2 FQGNSA. The CDR3 nucleotides are TGTGCCAGCAGCCCTCAGGGACGTCGCACTGAAGCTTTCTTT. Its translation is CASSPQGRRTEAFF. The variable domain in full, completed from reference TRBV7-2 and TRBJ1-1, reads GAGVSQSPSNKVTEKGKDVELRCDPISGHTALYWYRQSLGQGLEFLIYFQGNSAPDKSGLPSDRFSAERTGGSVSTLTIQRTQQEDSAVYLCASSPQGRRTEAFFGQGTRLTVV.

V gene TRBV15 combines with J gene TRBJ1-2; D is unresolved. CDR1 and CDR2 (germline): LNHNV, YYDKDF (reference sequence). There are 13 residues in the CDR3. V was cut by 1 base and J by 4 bases, with 7 bases left in between. The CDR3 bases are TGTGCCACCAGCAGAGGGACGGGCTATGGCTACACCTTC. The encoded protein is CATSRGTGYGYTF.

This clone was seen once. This chain joins TRBV11-2 and TRBJ2-7; D not certain. The CDR3 runs 13 residues. Trimming took 1 base from V and 2 from J, leaving 6 bases between them. The germline CDR1 and CDR2 sequences are SGHAT and FQNNGV. The CDR3 bases are TGTGCCAGCAGCTTAGTCATCACCTACGAGCAGTACTTC. Translating it yields CASSLVITYEQYF. The whole variable domain, filled in from reference TRBV11-2 and TRBJ2-7, reads EAGVAQSPRYKIIEKRQSVAFWCNPISGHATLYWYQQILGQGPKLLIQFQNNGVVDDSQLPKDRFSAERLKGVDSTLKIQPAKLEDSAVYLCASSLVITYEQYFGPGTRLTVT.

Comments on this clone: One end of the junction varies from germline; a read error may be responsible. This sequence joins TRBV4-2 and TRBJ2-3; TRBD2 agrees at 11 bases. Germline values: CDR1 LGHNA, CDR2 YNFKEQ. The CDR3 runs to 15 residues. CDR3 bases: TGTGCCAGCAGCCAAGAGGTACTAGCGGGAGATCCGCAGTATTTT. Protein sequence: CASSQEVLAGDPQYF.

This clone was observed a handful of times. This sequence joins TRBV18 and TRBJ2-7; the D gene could be TRBD1 or TRBD2 (5 bases each). The V and J ends lost 6 bases and 3 bases respectively, with 9 bases between them. The CDR3 length is 12 residues. Germline loops: CDR1 KGHSH, CDR2 LQKENI. CDR3 in DNA: TGTGCCAGCTCGGAGAGGGGCTACGAGCAGTACTTC. Encoded protein: CASSERGYEQYF.

The V gene is TRBV7-3, the J gene TRBJ1-2, with 7 bases that match TRBD1. Trimming removed 5 bases from V and 7 bases from J; junction bases left unmatched: 10. The CDR3 consists of 14 residues. Germline V gene data show CDR1 as SGHTA and CDR2 as FQGTGA. This chain's CDR3 is CASSNRTGPSGYTF. CDR3 nucleotide sequence: TGTGCCAGCAGCAACCGGACAGGCCCTAGTGGCTACACCTTC. The complete variable domain, with remaining parts taken from reference TRBV7-3 and TRBJ1-2, reads GAGVSQTPSNKVTEKGKYVELRCDPISGHTALYWYRQSLGQGPEFLIYFQGTGAADDSGLPNDRFFAVRPEGSVSTLKIQRTERGDSAVYLCASSNRTGPSGYTFGSGTRLTVV.

The V call is TRBV9, the J call TRBJ2-3; TRBD2 matches 10 bases. The CDR3 runs to 15 residues. Germline loops: CDR1 SGDLS, CDR2 YYNGEE. V lost 0 bases, J lost 9 bases, and 7 bases stayed unmatched. The CDR3 nucleotides are TGTGCCAGCAGCGTAGGCAGCGGGAGGGCCGACACGCAGTATTTT. Amino acid sequence: CASSVGSGRADTQYF.

J is TRBJ2-2 and V is TRBV7-2, with a possible D match to TRBD2 (5 bases). The CDR3 runs 13 residues. V was cut by 2 bases and J by 6 bases, with 7 bases left in between. Looked up from germline, CDR1 is SGHTA and CDR2 is FQGNSA. The CDR3 sequence: CASSLLRAGELFF. The CDR3 nucleotides are TGTGCCAGCAGCTTATTGAGGGCCGGGGAGCTGTTTTTT. Variable domain in full (rest from reference TRBV7-2 and TRBJ2-2): GAGVSQSPSNKVTEKGKDVELRCDPISGHTALYWYRQSLGQGLEFLIYFQGNSAPDKSGLPSDRFSAERTGGSVSTLTIQRTQQEDSAVYLCASSLLRAGELFFGEGSRLTVL.

This chain uses TRBV5-8 with TRBJ2-7; 8 bases match TRBD1. V trimming: 4 bases; J trimming: 3 bases; junction bases outside the gene matches: 9. The CDR3 has 15 amino acids. Germline CDR1 is SGHTS and CDR2 is YDEGEE. The CDR3 region is CASSGQDRDLYEQYF. The CDR3, as DNA: TGTGCCAGCAGCGGTCAGGACAGGGATCTCTACGAGCAGTACTTC.

The chain combines TRBV28 with TRBJ2-2; TRBD2 is a possible D gene (5 bases). Germline V lookup: CDR1 MDHEN, CDR2 SYDVKM. There are 15 residues in the CDR3. Trimming cost V 3 bases and J 4 bases, with 12 bases left between them. CDR3 nucleotide sequence: TGTGCCAGCAGTTTTTCGCGGGTCCTCACCGGGGAGCTGTTTTTT. This codes for CASSFSRVLTGELFF.

The chain is built from TRBV4-1 and TRBJ2-2; 8 bases agree with TRBD1. The J segment lost 7 bases and the V segment lost 3 bases, leaving 16 bases of the junction unmatched. This CDR3 region has 18 residues. Germline CDR1 is MGHRA and CDR2 is YSYEKL. The CDR3, as DNA: TGCGCCAGCAGCCATTCACTTGCCAGGGGGCGCCTCGGCGGGGAGCTGTTTTTT. This codes for CASSHSLARGRLGGELFF.

The chain has TRBV7-9 and TRBJ2-5, with TRBD2 identical over 8 bases. Germline V gene data show CDR1 as SEHNR and CDR2 as FQNEAQ (reference sequence). The CDR3 contains 14 residues. V trimming: 4 bases; J trimming: 6 bases; junction bases outside the gene matches: 7. The CDR3 DNA is TGTGCCAGCAGCTACGACCGGGAGGGGCAGACCCAGTACTTC. This translates into CASSYDREGQTQYF. The variable domain in full, with the rest retrieved from reference TRBV7-9 and TRBJ2-5, is DTGVSQNPRHKITKRGQNVTFRCDPISEHNRLYWYRQTLGQGPEFLTYFQNEAQLEKSRLLSDRFSAERPKGSFSTLEIQRTEQGDSAMYLCASSYDREGQTQYFGPGTRLLVL.

The chain carries TRBV5-6 and TRBJ2-1; 8 bases fit TRBD1. This CDR3 is built from 15 residues. Trimming took 3 bases from V and 3 from J; bases not matched to a gene: 5. Germline CDR1 and CDR2: SGHDT and YYEEEE. CDR3 loop: CASSYGQGIYNEQFF. CDR3 sequence (DNA): TGTGCCAGCAGCTATGGACAGGGAATCTACAATGAGCAGTTCTTC.

The V call is TRBV28, the J call TRBJ1-2, with unresolved D. The CDR3 spans 14 residues. In germline, CDR1 is MDHEN, CDR2 SYDVKM. Trimming left V 2 bases short and J 7 bases short, with 14 bases between. DNA for the CDR3: TGTGCCAGCAGTTTAAACGGGGTCTTTGGTGGCTACACCTTC. The encoded protein is CASSLNGVFGGYTF.

This clone was detected only once. The rearrangement uses TRBV15 and TRBJ2-7, with D possibly called TRBD1 or TRBD2 (5 bases each). Germline V gene lookup returns CDR1 LNHNV and CDR2 YYDKDF (reference sequence). V lost 0 bases and J 4 bases, leaving 7 bases between the germline ends. The CDR3 is 13 amino acids. CDR3 region: CATSRDEGYEQYF. CDR3 nucleotides: TGTGCCACCAGCAGAGACGAGGGGTACGAGCAGTACTTC.

The chain employs TRBV28 and TRBJ2-5; D may be TRBD1 (6 bases). V dropped 6 bases and J dropped 2 bases, with 28 bases sitting between them. The CDR3 is made up of 19 amino acids. CDR1 MDHEN and CDR2 SYDVKM come from the germline V gene. The CDR3 bases are TGTGCCAGCAGAACCCCGTTTATGGGGGCAGGACTGTATCAAGAGACCCAGTACTTC. Protein: CASRTPFMGAGLYQETQYF.

The genes are TRBV9 and TRBJ2-6; TRBD1 might be the D (5 bases). The CDR3 is 17 residues long. V shed 4 bases and J shed 4 bases, with 18 bases lying between them. The V gene's germline CDR1 is SGDLS and CDR2 YYNGEE. The CDR3 coding sequence is TGTGCCAGCAGCTCCCAGGGATTCTATTCCGGGGCCAACGTCCTGACTTTC. It encodes CASSSQGFYSGANVLTF.

As regards this clone: Its ends do not fully match the called genes, so a read error is possible. J is TRBJ2-1 and V is TRBV2, with TRBD1 matching 9 bases. This CDR3 contains 14 residues. Germline-derived CDR1 and CDR2 are SNHLY and FYNNEI. The CDR3 DNA follows: TGTGCCAGCCTGGACAGGGGCTCCTATAATGAGCAGTTCTTC. Protein sequence: CASLDRGSYNEQFF.

This clone appeared once. Germline and junction disagree at one end, which may indicate a read error. This chain uses TRBV30 with TRBJ2-2; D uncertain. The V gene's germline CDR1 is GTSNPN and CDR2 SVGIG (reference sequence). This CDR3 has 14 residues. The CDR3 loop is CAWSTAANTEELFF. In DNA, the CDR3 is TGTGCCTGGAGTACGGCAGCCAACACCGAGGAGCTGTTTTTT.

CDR3 nucleotides: TGTGCCAGCAGCTTACGGGACTACCACGAGCAGTACTTC. Protein product: CASSLRDYHEQYF. The chain couples TRBV11-2 to TRBJ2-7, with 7 bases aligning to TRBD2. In germline, CDR1 is SGHAT, CDR2 FQNNGV. CDR3 length: 13 residues. V was clipped by 2 bases and J by 5 bases; unmatched bases: 3.